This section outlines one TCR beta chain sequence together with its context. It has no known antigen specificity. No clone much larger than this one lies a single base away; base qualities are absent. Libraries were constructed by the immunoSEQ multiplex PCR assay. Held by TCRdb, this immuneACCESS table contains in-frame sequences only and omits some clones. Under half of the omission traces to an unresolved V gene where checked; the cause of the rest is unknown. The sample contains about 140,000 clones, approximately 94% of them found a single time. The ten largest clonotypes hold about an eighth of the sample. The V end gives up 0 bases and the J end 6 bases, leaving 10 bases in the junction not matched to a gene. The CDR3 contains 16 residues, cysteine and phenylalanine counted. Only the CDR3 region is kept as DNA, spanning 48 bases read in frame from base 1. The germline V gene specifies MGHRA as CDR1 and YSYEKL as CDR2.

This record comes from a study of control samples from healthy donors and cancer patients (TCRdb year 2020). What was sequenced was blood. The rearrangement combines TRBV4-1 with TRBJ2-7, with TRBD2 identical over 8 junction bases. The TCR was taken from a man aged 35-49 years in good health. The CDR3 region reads CASSQESGLASREQYF. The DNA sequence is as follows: TGCGCCAGCAGCCAAGAGTCCGGACTAGCTAGTCGCGAGCAGTACTTC.